This T cell receptor (beta chain) was sequenced during a study of T cell repertoires in aging, cancer and after chemotherapy. Whole-study context: Clear clonal overlap appeared across healthy donor samples taken over several months to years.

Points from the study as a whole: In each cancer cohort, median generation probability increased across chemotherapy, suggesting thymic output rebounded.

The template was genomic DNA from peripheral blood, not RNA. A mixed TRB-A/B primer pool amplified rearranged TRB by multiplex touch-down PCR. Each CDR3 protein is one row after TCRdb ran MiXCR on the multiplex PCR reads. The table has hundreds of distinct CDR3 sequences, 25% to 35% seen once. The CDR3 runs 17 residues. The J segment lost 0 bases and the V segment lost 4 bases, leaving 5 bases of the junction unmatched. Looked up from germline, CDR1 is SQVTM and CDR2 is ANQGSEA. With respect to this clonotype: What it recognizes is unknown.

Sequenced input: blood. This rearrangement joins TRBV29-1 to TRBJ2-1; 14 nucleotides agree with TRBD2. The receptor's source is a human donor in good health. The CDR3 loop is CSVGGLAGVSSYNEQFF. The CDR3 DNA reads TGCAGCGTTGGGGGACTAGCGGGGGTAAGCTCCTACAATGAGCAGTTCTTC.